These 23 T cell receptor beta chains were all obtained from the same sample, sequenced in a study of CD8+ T cells in alopecia areata. After isolation, RNA underwent reverse transcription to generate cDNA as the sequencing template. Sequencing was performed with immunoSEQ multiplex PCR; in TCRdb, only in-frame clones are kept and a portion is missing. Found here are 100,000 to 150,000 clones, approximately 49% of them singletons; the top ten hold around 20%. The sample here was CD8+ T cells sorted from blood, taken at week 0. The receptors here all came from a human donor with alopecia areata.

This rearrangement joins TRBV5-6 to TRBJ2-1; D gene uncertain. Germline CDR1 SGHDT, CDR2 YYEEEE. This CDR3 region has 12 residues. V lost 3 bases and J 8 bases, leaving 9 bases between the germline ends. CDR3 nucleotides: TGTGCCAGCAGCTCGCAGAACTATGAGCAGTTCTTC. This encodes CASSSQNYEQFF. Full variable domain (remainder filled in from reference TRBV5-6 and TRBJ2-1): DAGVTQSPTHLIKTRGQQVTLRCSPKSGHDTVSWYQQALGQGPQFIFQYYEEEERQRGNFPDRFSGHQFPNYSSELNVNALLLGDSALYLCASSSQNYEQFFGPGTRLTVL.

The chain couples TRBV5-6 to TRBJ2-1; TRBD2 matches 8 bases. Germline CDR1 SGHDT, CDR2 YYEEEE. V gave up 0 bases and J gave up 9 bases; unmatched junction bases: 11. This CDR3 comprises 16 residues. The CDR3 DNA reads as TGTGCCAGCAGCTTGGTGACAGCGGGGGCCTGGGGTGAGCAGTTCTTC. This sequence encodes CASSLVTAGAWGEQFF.

This clone showed up just a few times. The rearrangement joins TRBV29-1 to TRBJ2-7; the match to TRBD2 covers 7 bases. The CDR3 length is 13 residues. The junction had 11 bases not matched to a gene; V was cut back by 8 bases and J by 4 bases. In germline, CDR1 is SQVTM, CDR2 ANQGSEA. The CDR3, as DNA: TGCAGCTACGGGACTGGGGAGGGTTACGAGCAGTACTTC. This translates into CSYGTGEGYEQYF.

This clone is a singleton in its sample. V usage is TRBV18 and J usage is TRBJ2-7, with TRBD1 as a possible D gene (5 bases). There are 13 residues in the CDR3. Germline CDR1 and CDR2: KGHSH and LQKENI. The V end was cut by 10 bases, the J end by 6 bases, with 19 bases between. The CDR3 sequence: CATQGAGRSEQYF. The DNA of the CDR3 is TGTGCCACCCAGGGCGCAGGTCGTAGCGAGCAGTACTTC.

This clone was picked up a small number of times. The gene calls are TRBV4-1 and TRBJ2-2; D is ambiguous. CDR3 length equals 15 residues. Germline V gene lookup returns CDR1 MGHRA and CDR2 YSYEKL. V was trimmed by 1 base and J by 3 bases, leaving 9 bases between them. CDR3 nucleotide sequence: TGCGCCAGCAGCCAAGGTTCTCTGTACACCGGGGAGCTGTTTTTT. It is translated as CASSQGSLYTGELFF.

This clone came up once. J is TRBJ2-2 and V is TRBV5-6, with 7 positions matching TRBD1. The J segment lost 0 bases and the V segment lost 2 bases, leaving 4 bases of the junction unmatched. CDR1 and CDR2 (germline): SGHDT, YYEEEE. This CDR3 has 16 amino acids. This chain's CDR3 is CASSFGDRSNTGELFF. CDR3 sequence (DNA): TGTGCCAGCAGCTTTGGGGACAGATCGAACACCGGGGAGCTGTTTTTT. The full variable domain, completed using reference TRBV5-6 and TRBJ2-2, is DAGVTQSPTHLIKTRGQQVTLRCSPKSGHDTVSWYQQALGQGPQFIFQYYEEEERQRGNFPDRFSGHQFPNYSSELNVNALLLGDSALYLCASSFGDRSNTGELFFGEGSRLTVL.

The chain combines TRBV30 with TRBJ2-7, with D hard to call. Looked up from germline, CDR1 is GTSNPN and CDR2 is SVGIG (reference sequence). Trimming left V 4 bases short and J 0 bases short, with 10 bases between. The CDR3 loop spans 13 amino acids. The chain's CDR3 is CAWNLGTSYEQYF. In DNA, the CDR3 is TGTGCCTGGAACCTTGGTACCTCCTACGAGCAGTACTTC.

This chain uses TRBV2 with TRBJ2-7; D call uncertain. The CDR3 totals 11 residues. Between the trimmed V and J ends, which lost 7 bases and 0 bases, there was a span of 4 bases. The germline CDR1 and CDR2 sequences are SNHLY and FYNNEI. CDR3 DNA sequence: TGTGCCAGCACCGGCTCCTACGAGCAGTACTTC. Translating it yields CASTGSYEQYF.

This rearrangement joins TRBV7-9 to TRBJ2-3, with D uncertain. In germline, CDR1 is SEHNR, CDR2 FQNEAQ (reference sequence). With 2 bases removed from V and 2 bases from J, the gap between germline ends came to 14 bases. CDR3 length: 16 residues. CDR3 residues: CASSLPHLLFTDTQYF. In DNA form, the CDR3 reads TGTGCCAGCAGCTTACCGCACCTGCTGTTCACAGATACGCAGTATTTT.

The V and J genes are TRBV2 and TRBJ2-1, with a possible D match to TRBD1 (6 bases). The CDR3 sequence is 13 residues long. The V gene's germline CDR1 is SNHLY and CDR2 FYNNEI. The CDR3, as DNA: TGTGGCCAGCGTGGGGGCTACTACAATGAGCAGTTCTTC. Protein sequence: CGQRGGYYNEQFF. The whole variable domain, remainder taken from reference TRBV2 and TRBJ2-1, is EPEVTQTPSHQVTQMGQEVILRCVPISNHLYFYWYRQILGQKVEFLVSFYNNEISEKSEIFDDQFSVERPDGSNFTLKIRSTKLEDSAMYFCGQRGGYYNEQFFGPGTRLTVL.

The sample holds a few counts of this clone. This chain connects TRBV7-9 to TRBJ1-6; D is possibly TRBD1 (5 bases). The V gene's germline CDR1 is SEHNR and CDR2 FQNEAQ (reference sequence). With 0 bases removed from V and 8 bases from J, the gap between germline ends came to 11 bases. CDR3 length equals 15 residues. The CDR3 protein is CASSLAGTEDSPLHF. The CDR3 region has the DNA TGTGCCAGCAGCTTAGCCGGGACTGAAGATTCACCCCTCCACTTT.

The CDR3 sequence is CASSEVDSGSGANVLTF. CDR3 coding DNA: TGTGCCAGCAGTGAAGTAGACTCCGGCTCTGGGGCCAACGTCCTGACTTTC. The V call is TRBV2, the J call TRBJ2-6, with D unclear. Per the germline V gene, CDR1 is SNHLY and CDR2 is FYNNEI. V lost 1 base and J lost 0, with 10 bases in between. The CDR3 length is 17 residues. The full variable domain, completed using reference TRBV2 and TRBJ2-6, is EPEVTQTPSHQVTQMGQEVILRCVPISNHLYFYWYRQILGQKVEFLVSFYNNEISEKSEIFDDQFSVERPDGSNFTLKIRSTKLEDSAMYFCASSEVDSGSGANVLTFGAGSRLTVL.

The rearrangement uses TRBV29-1 and TRBJ2-6; D is unresolved. The CDR3 covers 13 residues. The V and J ends lost 6 bases and 4 bases respectively, with 10 bases between them. Germline CDR1 and CDR2: SQVTM and ANQGSEA. CDR3 residues: CSVVPIGANVLTF. The CDR3 nucleotides are TGCAGCGTAGTCCCTATAGGGGCCAACGTCCTGACTTTC.

In this sample, this clone turned up a few times. The V gene is TRBV29-1, the J gene TRBJ2-5; 7 nucleotides agree with TRBD1. Germline values: CDR1 SQVTM, CDR2 ANQGSEA. The ends lost 6 bases at V and 4 bases at J; junction bases unmatched: 8. This CDR3 spans 13 amino acids. CDR3 protein: CSVTPGQRETQYF. The CDR3 DNA follows: TGCAGCGTCACTCCGGGACAGAGAGAGACCCAGTACTTC.

This chain joins TRBV5-6 and TRBJ2-1; 11 nucleotides align to TRBD2. V was pared by 1 base and J by 6 bases, with 6 bases of the junction left unmatched. Per the germline V gene, CDR1 is SGHDT and CDR2 is YYEEEE. This CDR3 comprises 16 residues. This CDR3 is CASSLTSGGLPNEQFF. The CDR3 DNA is TGTGCCAGCAGCTTGACTAGCGGGGGACTACCCAATGAGCAGTTCTTC.

The J gene is TRBJ2-1, the V gene TRBV30; D may be TRBD2 (6 bases). Between the trimmed V and J ends, which lost 5 bases and 8 bases, there was a span of 22 bases. The CDR3 runs 15 residues. CDR1 GTSNPN and CDR2 SVGIG come from the germline V gene (reference sequence). The CDR3 loop is CAWALGNGGSDEQFF. The DNA of the CDR3 is TGTGCCTGGGCTCTGGGGAACGGGGGTAGCGATGAGCAGTTCTTC.

This rearrangement joins TRBV29-1 to TRBJ1-4; D remains ambiguous. Trimming removed 7 bases at V and 10 bases at J, with 10 bases between. The CDR3 has 10 residues. Germline-derived CDR1 and CDR2 are SQVTM and ANQGSEA. The chain's CDR3 is CSGRGTKLFF. The CDR3 DNA sequence: TGCAGCGGCCGGGGAACAAAACTGTTTTTT.

The chain's CDR3 is CASSVDWSRRYTF. CDR3 in DNA: TGTGCCAGCAGCGTAGACTGGTCCCGGAGATACACCTTC. This chain uses TRBV9 with TRBJ1-2, with D hard to call. The CDR3 is made up of 13 amino acids. Germline CDR1 is SGDLS and CDR2 is YYNGEE. With 0 bases removed from V and 11 bases from J, the gap between germline ends came to 14 bases.

This clone has just a few counts. This chain connects TRBV5-6 to TRBJ1-1; TRBD1 aligns across 8 bases. The CDR3 has 13 residues. V dropped 5 bases and J dropped 4; count of bases not matched to a gene: 4. Germline CDR1 is SGHDT and CDR2 is YYEEEE. The CDR3 DNA reads TGTGCCAGCAGGGTTACAGGGGGCACTGAAGCTTTCTTT. This translates into CASRVTGGTEAFF.

The chain employs TRBV30 and TRBJ1-5, with D possibly matching TRBD1 (5 bases). The V and J ends lost 2 bases and 3 bases respectively, with 14 bases between them. Germline loops: CDR1 GTSNPN, CDR2 SVGIG (reference sequence). This CDR3 is 15 amino acids long. This CDR3 reads CAWSPWDGLNQPQHF. CDR3 DNA sequence: TGTGCCTGGAGTCCCTGGGACGGTCTCAATCAGCCCCAGCATTTT.

The J gene is TRBJ1-1, the V gene TRBV4-1, with unresolved D. The CDR3 is made up of 14 amino acids. The germline gives CDR1 MGHRA, CDR2 YSYEKL. The ends were cut back, 4 bases at V and 0 bases at J, with 9 bases in the middle. The CDR3 coding sequence is TGCGCCAGCAGCCCAGCACGAATGAACACTGAAGCTTTCTTT. Encoded protein: CASSPARMNTEAFF.

This sequence joins TRBV30 and TRBJ2-1; D is undetermined. The V end was cut by 2 bases, the J end by 9 bases, with 8 bases between. CDR1 and CDR2 from the germline V gene are GTSNPN and SVGIG (reference sequence). The CDR3 sequence is 11 residues long. The CDR3 here is CAWSFTGEQFF. CDR3 bases: TGTGCCTGGAGTTTCACGGGTGAGCAGTTCTTC.

The genes are TRBV27 and TRBJ2-3; 8 bases map to TRBD2. CDR1 and CDR2 (germline): MNHEY, SMNVEV (reference sequence). CDR3 length: 14 amino acids. The V segment lost 3 bases and the J segment 3 bases; nucleotides outside the gene matches: 2. The CDR3 here is CASSFRGGTDTQYF. The CDR3 nucleotides read TGTGCCAGCAGTTTCCGGGGGGGTACAGATACGCAGTATTTT.